The source of this TCR beta chain is a study of blood T cell repertoires in COVID-19. The CDR3 runs to 16 residues. The junction had 9 bases not matched to a gene; V was cut back by 5 bases and J by 2 bases. Looked up from germline, CDR1 is SGHTA and CDR2 is FQGNSA. The data were produced by immunoSEQ multiplex PCR, yet TCRdb's version contains in-frame clones alone and is incomplete. The table records 4,500 to 5,500 clones, 88% of them present only once. The rearrangement links TRBV7-2 to TRBJ2-3; 8 bases align to TRBD2. This TCR was recovered from a man between 65 and 85 years old with COVID-19, enrolled during active disease. What was sequenced was peripheral blood. Here the CDR3 reads CASSPDSGALTDTQYF. In DNA, the CDR3 is TGTGCCAGCAGCCCGGATAGCGGGGCCCTCACAGATACGCAGTATTTT.